These 26 T cell receptor beta chains share one sample of origin, sequenced in a study of blood T cell repertoires in COVID-19. Sequencing used immunoSEQ multiplex PCR; TCRdb keeps in-frame clones, though not all of them. Among some 39,000 clones listed, approximately 91% were seen once. What was sequenced was peripheral blood. The receptors here all came from a human donor in a cohort sampled during active COVID-19.

The gene calls are TRBV4-1 and TRBJ1-1, with a weak D call TRBD1 (6 bases). CDR3 length equals 16 residues. Trimming stripped 4 bases from V and 1 base from J, with 16 bases between. Germline V lookup: CDR1 MGHRA, CDR2 YSYEKL. CDR3 in amino acids: CASSRRMGTPNTEAFF. The CDR3 region has the DNA TGCGCCAGCAGCCGAAGGATGGGGACACCGAACACTGAAGCTTTCTTT.

This clone was observed a few times. The chain has TRBV7-9 and TRBJ2-2; D remains ambiguous. CDR3 length: 13 residues. Germline V gene lookup returns CDR1 SEHNR and CDR2 FQNEAQ (reference sequence). Trimming removed 5 bases from V and 3 bases from J, with 7 bases in between. CDR3 sequence: CASSELDTGELFF. The CDR3 nucleotides read TGTGCCAGCAGCGAACTGGACACCGGGGAGCTGTTTTTT.

The chain recombines TRBV29-1 with TRBJ2-1; 9 bases fit TRBD2. The germline gives CDR1 SQVTM, CDR2 ANQGSEA. CDR3 length equals 18 residues. The junction had 20 bases not matched to a gene; V was cut back by 6 bases and J by 5 bases. CDR3 protein: CSVRGLGTPSGINNEQFF. Here the CDR3 DNA reads TGCAGCGTCCGGGGTTTAGGGACGCCTAGCGGGATTAACAATGAGCAGTTCTTC.

The chain recombines TRBV5-1 with TRBJ2-5; possible D gene TRBD1, 5 bases. Germline V lookup: CDR1 SGHRS, CDR2 YFSETQ. Trimming removed 4 bases at V and 0 bases at J, with 16 bases between. The length of the CDR3 is 16 residues. The CDR3 DNA is TGCGCCAGCAGCACCGGACACGCGTCTGACCAAGAGACCCAGTACTTC. It yields the protein CASSTGHASDQETQYF. The full variable domain, in which reference TRBV5-1 and TRBJ2-5 provide the parts outside the CDR3, is KAGVTQTPRYLIKTRGQQVTLSCSPISGHRSVSWYQQTPGQGLQFLFEYFSETQRNKGNFPGRFSGRQFSNSRSEMNVSTLELGDSALYLCASSTGHASDQETQYFGPGTRLLVL.

The J gene is TRBJ1-4, the V gene TRBV18; the match to TRBD1 covers 8 bases. Germline trimming cut 2 bases from V and 5 bases from J; bases unmatched to any gene: 10. This CDR3 contains 17 residues. The germline V gene encodes CDR1 KGHSH and CDR2 LQKENI. The CDR3 loop is CASSPSPGQGENEKLFF. The CDR3 nucleotides read TGTGCCAGCTCACCATCCCCTGGACAGGGAGAAAATGAAAAACTGTTTTTT.

The genes are TRBV7-9 and TRBJ2-5, with D hard to call. CDR3 length: 11 amino acids. CDR1 SEHNR and CDR2 FQNEAQ come from the germline V gene (reference sequence). Trimming shortened V by 5 bases and J by 4 bases, and 5 bases separated the two germline ends. The CDR3 spells CASSPGETQYF. The DNA of the CDR3 is TGTGCCAGCAGCCCGGGAGAGACCCAGTACTTC.

The J gene is TRBJ1-5, the V gene TRBV7-9, with D unresolved. The CDR3 covers 17 residues. The V end was cut by 1 base, the J end by 0 bases, with 13 bases between. Germline-derived CDR1 and CDR2 are SEHNR and FQNEAQ (reference sequence). The CDR3 DNA sequence: TGTGCCAGCAGCTTAGGGCCCACGGCGGCTAGCAATCAGCCCCAGCATTTT. Protein: CASSLGPTAASNQPQHF. Variable domain in full (rest from reference TRBV7-9 and TRBJ1-5): DTGVSQNPRHKITKRGQNVTFRCDPISEHNRLYWYRQTLGQGPEFLTYFQNEAQLEKSRLLSDRFSAERPKGSFSTLEIQRTEQGDSAMYLCASSLGPTAASNQPQHFGDGTRLSIL.

The rearrangement uses TRBV7-3 and TRBJ2-5, with TRBD1 identical over 12 bases. V was clipped by 0 bases and J by 5 bases; unmatched bases: 7. Germline V lookup: CDR1 SGHTA, CDR2 FQGTGA. This CDR3 region has 17 residues. CDR3: CASSLTGTGGSQETQYF. DNA of the CDR3: TGTGCCAGCAGCTTAACAGGGACAGGGGGCAGCCAGGAGACCCAGTACTTC.

V and J are TRBV19 and TRBJ1-1; tentatively, D is TRBD1 (6 bases). CDR1 LNHDA and CDR2 SQIVND come from the germline V gene (reference sequence). The V and J ends lost 0 bases and 1 base respectively, with 12 bases between them. This CDR3 comprises 16 residues. DNA of the CDR3: TGTGCCAGTAGTATAGATTTTCAGGGGACGAACACTGAAGCTTTCTTT. Its translation is CASSIDFQGTNTEAFF. Variable domain in full (rest from reference TRBV19 and TRBJ1-1): DGGITQSPKYLFRKEGQNVTLSCEQNLNHDAMYWYRQDPGQGLRLIYYSQIVNDFQKGDIAEGYSVSREKKESFPLTVTSAQKNPTAFYLCASSIDFQGTNTEAFFGQGTRLTVV.

There are a few counts of this clone. The rearrangement joins TRBV12-3 or TRBV12-4 to TRBJ2-3; D is possibly TRBD2 (5 bases). V lost 1 base to trimming and J lost 6 bases, with 8 bases between them. The CDR3 length is 13 residues. The CDR3 DNA is TGTGCCAGCAGTTTAGGCGGGCGGGATACGCAGTATTTT. It is translated as CASSLGGRDTQYF.

V usage is TRBV5-4 and J usage is TRBJ2-7; 8 positions agree with TRBD2. The germline gives CDR1 SGHNT, CDR2 YYREEE (reference sequence). This CDR3 has 15 residues. Losses at the gene ends were 1 base for V and 1 base for J; bases not matched to a gene: 4. The CDR3 DNA follows: TGTGCCAGCAGCTTGCGCGGGGGGCGATCCTACGAGCAGTACTTC. Its protein is CASSLRGGRSYEQYF.

This chain connects TRBV13 to TRBJ1-2; D is unresolved. The V gene's germline CDR1 is PRHDT and CDR2 FYEKMQ (reference sequence). CDR3 length: 18 residues. The V end was cut by 1 base, the J end by 4 bases, with 22 bases between. As DNA, the CDR3 is TGTGCCAGCAGCTTAGTACCGGGAAGGTCGGGGTCGTCCTATGGCTACACCTTC. It codes for CASSLVPGRSGSSYGYTF. The full variable domain, rest sourced from reference TRBV13 and TRBJ1-2, is AAGVIQSPRHLIKEKRETATLKCYPIPRHDTVYWYQQGPGQDPQFLISFYEKMQSDKGSIPDRFSAQQFSDYHSELNMSSLELGDSALYFCASSLVPGRSGSSYGYTFGSGTRLTVV.

This chain connects TRBV2 to TRBJ1-1; D is ambiguous. The CDR3 sequence is 14 residues long. In germline, CDR1 is SNHLY, CDR2 FYNNEI. V was shortened by 5 bases and J by 4 bases, with 14 bases between the two germline ends. In DNA, the CDR3 is TGTGCCAGCAGTCCATCGGGTCTGGGCACTGAAGCTTTCTTT. This encodes CASSPSGLGTEAFF.

The CDR3 sequence is CASSSPLRSGNTIYF. Written as DNA, the CDR3 is TGTGCCAGCAGCTCCCCCCTAAGATCGGGAAACACCATATATTTT. The rearrangement uses TRBV2 and TRBJ1-3; D is ambiguous. Germline CDR1 is SNHLY and CDR2 is FYNNEI. V was cut by 6 bases and J by 4 bases, with 16 bases left in between. CDR3 length: 15 amino acids.

In its sample, this clone was seen once. Different DNA sequences within this sample yield the same CDR3. The chain has TRBV18 and TRBJ2-3; a weak D match, TRBD1 (6 bases). This CDR3 contains 15 residues. Trimming took off 2 bases at V and 0 bases at J, with 9 bases between the two ends. CDR1 is KGHSH, CDR2 LQKENI, per germline. The CDR3 coding sequence is TGTGCCAGCTCACCAGGCCAGGGGAGCACAGATACGCAGTATTTT. It encodes CASSPGQGSTDTQYF.

The chain has TRBV21-1 and TRBJ2-1; the table's D gene call, TRBD2, was not cross checked with the DNA. TRBV21-1 is a pseudogene. CDR3 length: 14 amino acids. The CDR3 sequence: CASSRRGGMDEQFF. CDR3 bases: TGTGCCAGCAGCAGACGGGGGGGCATGGATGAGCAGTTCTTC.

This clone appeared once. The chain uses TRBV25-1 and TRBJ2-7; the D gene is possibly TRBD2 (5 bases). V was shortened by 6 bases and J by 3 bases, with 9 bases between the two germline ends. This CDR3 spans 12 amino acids. Germline V gene lookup returns CDR1 MGHDK and CDR2 SYGVNS. The DNA of the CDR3 is TGTGCCAGCAGAGCCGGGAACTACGAGCAGTACTTC. Residues: CASRAGNYEQYF.

As for this clone: The sample holds other DNA sequences that translate to the same CDR3. This chain links TRBV6-5 with TRBJ1-1, with TRBD1 matching over 8 bases. With 6 bases clipped from V and 3 bases from J, the junction kept 3 bases outside the gene matches. The CDR3 extends over 13 amino acids. The germline gives CDR1 MNHEY, CDR2 SVGAGI. In nucleotides, the CDR3 is TGTGCCAGCAGAGACAGGGGCTACACTGAAGCTTTCTTT. It encodes CASRDRGYTEAFF.

The chain combines TRBV6-5 with TRBJ1-2; D is unclear. This CDR3 comprises 15 residues. The germline CDR1 and CDR2 sequences are MNHEY and SVGAGI. V was pared by 6 bases and J by 1 base, with 15 bases between. CDR3: CASSLLGRGNYGYTF. Here the CDR3 DNA reads TGTGCCAGCAGCCTTCTGGGCCGGGGTAACTATGGCTACACCTTC.

V is TRBV2 and J is TRBJ1-2, with D maybe TRBD1 (6 bases). Germline V gene data show CDR1 as SNHLY and CDR2 as FYNNEI. V was cut by 9 bases and J by 4 bases, with 15 bases left in between. The CDR3 runs to 13 residues. For the CDR3, the DNA is TGTGCCAGGTCACCTAGGGGGGGCTATGGCTACACCTTC. It is translated as CARSPRGGYGYTF. The variable domain in full, with the rest retrieved from reference TRBV2 and TRBJ1-2, is EPEVTQTPSHQVTQMGQEVILRCVPISNHLYFYWYRQILGQKVEFLVSFYNNEISEKSEIFDDQFSVERPDGSNFTLKIRSTKLEDSAMYFCARSPRGGYGYTFGSGTRLTVV.

In this sample, this clone turned up once. J is TRBJ2-3 and V is TRBV6-4; TRBD2 matches 8 bases. V trimming: 4 bases; J trimming: 6 bases; junction bases outside the gene matches: 9. The V gene's germline CDR1 is MRHNA and CDR2 SNTAGT. The CDR3 is 15 amino acids. The CDR3 nucleotides read TGTGCCAGCAGTGGGAGCGGGGGTTCCACGGATACGCAGTATTTT. This codes for CASSGSGGSTDTQYF.

J is TRBJ1-6 and V is TRBV28; TRBD1 matches 8 bases. V shed 4 bases and J 9 bases; nucleotides not matched to a gene: 8. The CDR3 runs 15 residues. Germline lookup yields CDR1 MDHEN and CDR2 SYDVKM. The CDR3: CASSYPGGLSSPLHF. The CDR3 DNA sequence: TGTGCCAGCAGTTACCCAGGGGGCTTGAGTTCACCCCTCCACTTT. The entire variable domain, with the rest obtained from reference TRBV28 and TRBJ1-6, is as follows: DVKVTQSSRYLVKRTGEKVFLECVQDMDHENMFWYRQDPGLGLRLIYFSYDVKMKEKGDIPEGYSVSREKKERFSLILESASTNQTSMYLCASSYPGGLSSPLHFGNGTRLTVT.

A word on this clone: The junction departs from the called germline gene at one end, perhaps through a read error. The chain is built from TRBV2 and TRBJ2-7; TRBD2 aligns across 10 bases. In germline, CDR1 is SNHLY, CDR2 FYNNEI. This CDR3 region has 15 residues. The CDR3 nucleotides are TGTGCCAGCAGAGAAGTGACTAGCGGGTTTTACGAGCAGTACTTC. It encodes CASREVTSGFYEQYF.

This rearrangement joins TRBV6-6 to TRBJ1-6, with TRBD1 as a possible D gene (5 bases). CDR3 length: 14 amino acids. Trimming took off 8 bases at V and 7 bases at J, with 15 bases between the two ends. Germline V CDR1 and CDR2: MNHNY, SVGAGI (reference sequence). The CDR3 nucleotides are TGTGCCAGCGATGAGACCGGGGGGAATTCACCCCTCCACTTT. The encoded protein is CASDETGGNSPLHF.

V and J are TRBV19 and TRBJ2-7, with 7 bases aligning to TRBD1. Losses at the gene ends were 1 base for V and 2 bases for J; bases not matched to a gene: 2. Germline loops: CDR1 LNHDA, CDR2 SQIVND (reference sequence). The length of the CDR3 is 14 residues. CDR3 nucleotides: TGTGCCAGTAGTATAGGCCAGGGGGCCTACGAGCAGTACTTC. Translated: CASSIGQGAYEQYF.

The rearrangement joins TRBV4-3 to TRBJ2-5; possible D gene TRBD2, 6 bases. CDR1 and CDR2 (germline): LGHNA, YSLEER. V dropped 4 bases and J dropped 2 bases, with 11 bases sitting between them. The CDR3 extends over 14 amino acids. CDR3 amino acids: CASSPGTAQETQYF. The CDR3 nucleotides are TGCGCCAGCAGCCCAGGGACTGCACAAGAGACCCAGTACTTC.